The 27 T cell receptor beta chains given below trace back to one sample, sequenced in a study of control samples from healthy donors and cancer patients. TCRdb's copy holds only in-frame clones and misses some; the assay was immunoSEQ multiplex PCR. The sample holds about 51,000 clones, 80% seen once. Input material: blood. The source is an older man in good health.

This chain connects TRBV6-1 to TRBJ1-1, with a tentative D call TRBD1 (6 bases). Germline V CDR1 and CDR2: MNHNS, SASEGT. V lost 2 bases and J 5 bases, leaving 21 bases between the germline ends. The CDR3 covers 17 residues. The CDR3 coding sequence is TGTGCCAGCAGTGAACCCCCCCCGGTGGCAGGGGTTACTGAAGCTTTCTTT. It yields the protein CASSEPPPVAGVTEAFF.

This clone was seen only once. This chain uses TRBV28 with TRBJ1-6; no clear D. The CDR3 consists of 13 residues. The germline V gene has CDR1 MDHEN and CDR2 SYDVKM. The germline V and J ends were trimmed by 2 bases and 7 bases, with 6 bases remaining between them. The CDR3 DNA follows: TGTGCCAGCAGTTTAAGGAGGAATTCACCCCTCCACTTT. Translation: CASSLRRNSPLHF. The whole variable domain, filled in from reference TRBV28 and TRBJ1-6, reads DVKVTQSSRYLVKRTGEKVFLECVQDMDHENMFWYRQDPGLGLRLIYFSYDVKMKEKGDIPEGYSVSREKKERFSLILESASTNQTSMYLCASSLRRNSPLHFGNGTRLTVT.

The V and J genes are TRBV28 and TRBJ2-7; D is possibly TRBD1 (6 bases). The CDR3 extends over 14 amino acids. The V end lost 5 bases, the J end lost 5 bases, and 16 bases lay between the germline ends. CDR1 MDHEN and CDR2 SYDVKM come from the germline V gene. CDR3 in amino acids: CASSPGHKDHEQYF. In DNA, the CDR3 is TGTGCCAGCAGTCCGGGACACAAGGACCACGAGCAGTACTTC.

The V gene is TRBV11-2, the J gene TRBJ2-7; D gene unclear. V gave up 6 bases and J gave up 2 bases, with 14 bases separating them. The CDR3 is 14 amino acids. The V gene's germline CDR1 is SGHAT and CDR2 FQNNGV. The CDR3 bases are TGTGCCAGCAGTAGTTTCGATAGGGCCTACGAGCAGTACTTC. Translated, it gives CASSSFDRAYEQYF.

This clone was observed a few times. The chain links TRBV7-2 to TRBJ2-5; D is possibly TRBD1 (5 bases). V was trimmed by 5 bases and J by 5 bases, leaving 12 bases between them. Germline loops: CDR1 SGHTA, CDR2 FQGNSA. The CDR3 loop spans 13 amino acids. This CDR3 is CASSRRVAETQYF. Here the CDR3 DNA reads TGTGCCAGCAGCCGCAGGGTGGCGGAGACCCAGTACTTC.

The sample holds a few counts of this clone. In DNA, the CDR3 is TGTGCCAGCAGCTCATCGGCCGTAAACTACGAGCAGTACTTC. This codes for CASSSSAVNYEQYF. The genes are TRBV11-2 and TRBJ2-7; D is unresolved. The germline gives CDR1 SGHAT, CDR2 FQNNGV. The CDR3 length is 14 residues. Trimming shortened V by 4 bases and J by 3 bases, and 13 bases separated the two germline ends.

This chain joins TRBV7-9 and TRBJ2-5; no firm D call. CDR3 length: 12 residues. Looked up from germline, CDR1 is SEHNR and CDR2 is FQNEAQ (reference sequence). V lost 1 base and J lost 4, with 4 bases in between. The CDR3 DNA reads TGTGCCAGCAGCTTAGGTGTAGAGACCCAGTACTTC. Protein product: CASSLGVETQYF.

This chain connects TRBV5-1 to TRBJ2-1; TRBD2 matches 9 bases. V was clipped by 5 bases and J by 8 bases; unmatched bases: 8. CDR3 length: 14 residues. Germline lookup yields CDR1 SGHRS and CDR2 YFSETQ. CDR3 sequence (DNA): TGCGCCAGCAGGGGGCTAGCGGGATTGGATGAGCAGTTCTTC. Translation: CASRGLAGLDEQFF.

The rearrangement links TRBV11-2 to TRBJ2-7; D is uncertain. Germline CDR1 is SGHAT and CDR2 is FQNNGV. V was pared by 8 bases and J by 1 base, with 27 bases between. CDR3 size: 18 residues. CDR3: CASDLVPNSPKMSYEQYF. For the CDR3, the DNA is TGTGCCAGCGACTTAGTCCCAAATTCGCCTAAGATGTCCTACGAGCAGTACTTC.

V gene TRBV20-1 combines with J gene TRBJ1-2; D is unclear. The CDR3 runs 9 residues. CDR1 and CDR2 (germline): DFQATT, SNEGSKA (reference sequence). V was clipped by 2 bases and J by 6 bases, with 1 base between them. The CDR3: CSARNGYTF. CDR3 nucleotide sequence: TGCAGTGCTAGAAATGGCTACACCTTC.

This chain connects TRBV7-6 to TRBJ1-1; no reliable D call. The germline V gene has CDR1 SGHVS and CDR2 FNYEAQ. This CDR3 contains 13 residues. V gave up 3 bases and J gave up 1 base, with 6 bases separating them. DNA for the CDR3: TGTGCCAGCAGCTTGGAGCCGAACACTGAAGCTTTCTTT. Amino acids: CASSLEPNTEAFF.

The V and J genes are TRBV29-1 and TRBJ2-5; 8 nucleotides line up with TRBD2. CDR3 length: 12 amino acids. In germline, CDR1 is SQVTM, CDR2 ANQGSEA. V trimming: 5 bases; J trimming: 2 bases; junction bases outside the gene matches: 1. The DNA for the CDR3 is TGCAGCGTTATAGCGGGGCAAGAGACCCAGTACTTC. It is translated as CSVIAGQETQYF.

This chain uses TRBV7-3 with TRBJ2-1, with TRBD2 identical over 11 bases. CDR1 and CDR2 from the germline V gene are SGHTA and FQGTGA. V shed 6 bases and J 1 base; nucleotides not matched to a gene: 2. CDR3 length equals 15 residues. The CDR3 DNA follows: TGTGCCAGCAGAACTAGCGGGAGTTCCTACAATGAGCAGTTCTTC. Protein: CASRTSGSSYNEQFF.

This clone is deemed medium-sized (0.01 to 0.1%). This chain connects TRBV10-2 to TRBJ2-4, with unresolved D. This CDR3 has 11 residues. V was shortened by 2 bases and J by 6 bases, with 2 bases between the two germline ends. Germline V gene sequence: CDR1 WSHSY, CDR2 SAAADI. This chain's CDR3 is CASSEGNIQYF. The CDR3 DNA reads TGCGCCAGCAGTGAGGGAAACATTCAGTACTTC.

The V call is TRBV2, the J call TRBJ2-5; D gene ambiguous. V lost 3 bases, J lost 6 bases, and 11 bases lay in between. This CDR3 is built from 13 residues. The V gene's germline CDR1 is SNHLY and CDR2 FYNNEI. The CDR3 DNA sequence: TGTGCCAGCAGTGATCGTAGCAGAAAGACCCAGTACTTC. It specifies CASSDRSRKTQYF.

The V call is TRBV30, the J call TRBJ1-5, with D unclear. Looked up from germline, CDR1 is GTSNPN and CDR2 is SVGIG (reference sequence). CDR3 length: 13 amino acids. V was shortened by 1 base and J by 3 bases, with 7 bases between the two germline ends. The CDR3 is CAWSGRDNQPQHF. In DNA, the CDR3 is TGTGCCTGGAGTGGAAGAGACAATCAGCCCCAGCATTTT.

The V call is TRBV5-1, the J call TRBJ2-2, with a tentative D call TRBD2 (5 bases). The CDR3 loop spans 13 amino acids. Germline V gene lookup returns CDR1 SGHRS and CDR2 YFSETQ. Trimming cost V 2 bases and J 4 bases, with 6 bases left between them. The CDR3 protein is CASSFEGTGELFF. CDR3 nucleotide sequence: TGCGCCAGCAGCTTCGAGGGCACCGGGGAGCTGTTTTTT.

V gene TRBV14 combines with J gene TRBJ1-2; no clear D gene. The V gene's germline CDR1 is SGHDN and CDR2 FVKESK. This CDR3 is built from 14 residues. V was trimmed by 0 bases and J by 4 bases, leaving 9 bases between them. The CDR3 DNA reads as TGTGCCAGCAGCCAAGATCTGCAGAGCTATGGCTACACCTTC. The encoded protein is CASSQDLQSYGYTF.

This clone was picked up a small number of times. The rearrangement uses TRBV5-1 and TRBJ2-5; 8 bases map to TRBD1. Trimming at V came to 4 bases and at J to 4 bases, leaving 3 bases not matched to a gene. The CDR3 consists of 13 residues. Per germline, CDR1 SGHRS and CDR2 YFSETQ. The CDR3 bases are TGCGCCAGCAGCGGACAGGGAGCAGAGACCCAGTACTTC. Residues: CASSGQGAETQYF.

CDR3 nucleotides: TGTGCCAGCAGCCAACAACTCACCTATCAGCCCCAGCATTTT. Translating it yields CASSQQLTYQPQHF. V gene TRBV2 combines with J gene TRBJ1-5, with D hard to call. V lost 6 bases and J lost 5, with 14 bases in between. This CDR3 has 14 amino acids. Germline loops: CDR1 SNHLY, CDR2 FYNNEI.

The V gene is TRBV29-1, the J gene TRBJ2-7; the D gene is possibly TRBD1 (5 bases). Germline CDR1 reads SQVTM; CDR2 reads ANQGSEA. V lost 0 bases and J 4 bases, leaving 10 bases between the germline ends. The CDR3 covers 13 residues. CDR3 residues: CSVEEVAGYEQYF. CDR3 nucleotides: TGCAGCGTTGAAGAGGTGGCAGGGTACGAGCAGTACTTC.

The chain joins TRBV5-1 to TRBJ2-6; D gene uncertain. Trimming shortened V by 4 bases and J by 0 bases, and 20 bases separated the two germline ends. From germline, CDR1 is SGHRS and CDR2 YFSETQ. This CDR3 is built from 19 residues. The CDR3 sequence: CASSPDRLSVGSGANVLTF. The CDR3 nucleotides read TGCGCCAGCAGCCCGGACCGTCTCTCGGTGGGCTCTGGGGCCAACGTCCTGACTTTC.

The chain employs TRBV5-1 and TRBJ2-1; no reliable D call. Germline V lookup: CDR1 SGHRS, CDR2 YFSETQ. The ends were cut back, 4 bases at V and 7 bases at J, with 12 bases in the middle. The CDR3 consists of 13 residues. CDR3 bases: TGCGCCAGCAGCCAGTTGGTGGCAAATGAGCAGTTCTTC. The encoded protein is CASSQLVANEQFF.

This clone was counted between two and nine times. This rearrangement joins TRBV7-3 to TRBJ2-1; D tentatively fits TRBD1 or TRBD2 (5 bases each). Germline V gene data show CDR1 as SGHTA and CDR2 as FQGTGA. The CDR3 covers 13 residues. The V and J ends lost 4 bases and 7 bases respectively, with 11 bases between them. DNA of the CDR3: TGTGCCAGCAGCTCCCCGGGGCCAAATGAGCAGTTCTTC. Translated: CASSSPGPNEQFF. Filled out from reference TRBV7-3 and TRBJ2-1, the complete variable domain reads GAGVSQTPSNKVTEKGKYVELRCDPISGHTALYWYRQSLGQGPEFLIYFQGTGAADDSGLPNDRFFAVRPEGSVSTLKIQRTERGDSAVYLCASSSPGPNEQFFGPGTRLTVL.

The rearrangement uses TRBV6-5 and TRBJ1-6; D ambiguous. Germline CDR1 is MNHEY and CDR2 is SVGAGI. V shed 2 bases and J shed 17 bases, with 16 bases lying between them. This CDR3 is built from 13 residues. CDR3 in amino acids: CASSYDGKALIHF. The CDR3 DNA sequence: TGTGCCAGCAGTTACGACGGGAAGGCGTTAATCCACTTT.

The chain links TRBV7-6 to TRBJ2-3; 10 bases line up with TRBD2. Trimming at V came to 1 base and at J to 5 bases, leaving 6 bases not matched to a gene. Germline values: CDR1 SGHVS, CDR2 FNYEAQ. The CDR3 is made up of 16 amino acids. The CDR3 DNA sequence: TGTGCCAGCAGCTTAGATCTAGCGGGAGATGGAGATACGCAGTATTTT. Translation gives CASSLDLAGDGDTQYF.

The CDR3 loop is CASSSPLGQGSGELFF. The DNA for the CDR3 is TGTGCCAGCAGTTCCCCTCTCGGACAGGGGTCCGGGGAGCTGTTTTTT. This sequence joins TRBV6-5 and TRBJ2-2, with TRBD1 matching over 9 bases. Losses at the gene ends were 4 bases for V and 6 bases for J; bases not matched to a gene: 9. Germline loops: CDR1 MNHEY, CDR2 SVGAGI. The CDR3 sequence is 16 residues long.